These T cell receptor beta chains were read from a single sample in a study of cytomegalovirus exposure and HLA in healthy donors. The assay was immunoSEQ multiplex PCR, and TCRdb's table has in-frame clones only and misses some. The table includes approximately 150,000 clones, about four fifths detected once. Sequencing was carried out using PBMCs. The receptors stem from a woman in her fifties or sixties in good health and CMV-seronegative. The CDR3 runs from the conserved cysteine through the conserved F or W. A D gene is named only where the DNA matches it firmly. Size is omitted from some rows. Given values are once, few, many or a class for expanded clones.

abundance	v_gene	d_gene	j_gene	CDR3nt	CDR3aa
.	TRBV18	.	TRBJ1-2	TGTGCCAGCTCACCTTACAGGGAGGGCTATGGCTACACCTTC	CASSPYREGYGYTF
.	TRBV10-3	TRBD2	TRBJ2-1	TGTGCCATCAGTGGGGGTAGCGGGAGGATCTCTTACAATGAGCAGTTCTTC	CAISGGSGRISYNEQFF
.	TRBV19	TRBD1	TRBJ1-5	TGTGCCAGTAGTAACCCGGGACAGGGGCAGCCCCAGCATTTT	CASSNPGQGQPQHF
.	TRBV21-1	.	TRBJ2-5	TGTGCCAGCAGCGTAAAAGAGACCCAGTACTTC	CASSVKETQYF
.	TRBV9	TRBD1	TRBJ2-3	TGTGCCAGCAGCAGAAGCGGGACAGGGTCGAGTGGGGGCCGAAATACGCAGTATTTT	CASSRSGTGSSGGRNTQYF
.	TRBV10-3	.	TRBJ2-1	TGTGCCACCTCCACCGGGGAAGGGTTCAATGAGCAGTTCTTC	CATSTGEGFNEQFF
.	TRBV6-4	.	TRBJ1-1	TGTGCCAGCAGTGAAAGGGGGAACACTGAAGCTTTCTTT	CASSERGNTEAFF
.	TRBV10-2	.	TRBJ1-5	TGCGCCAGCAGTGAGACAGGTAATCAGCCCCAGCATTTT	CASSETGNQPQHF
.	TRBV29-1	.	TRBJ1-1	TGCAGCTTTAACGGGGGGAACACTGAAGCTTTCTTT	CSFNGGNTEAFF
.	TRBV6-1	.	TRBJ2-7	TGTGCCAGCTTTAAGGGGGTAACCTACGAGCAGTACTTC	CASFKGVTYEQYF
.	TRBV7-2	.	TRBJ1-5	TGTGCCAGCAGCCCAAGCAGGGGTGATCAGCCCCAGCATTTT	CASSPSRGDQPQHF
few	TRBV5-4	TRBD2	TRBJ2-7	TGTGCCAGCAGCCTTAGCGGGAGGTTTGGGGACGAGCAGTACTTC	CASSLSGRFGDEQYF
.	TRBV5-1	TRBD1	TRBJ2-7	TGCGCCAGCAGCACGACAGGGTACGAGCAGTACTTC	CASSTTGYEQYF
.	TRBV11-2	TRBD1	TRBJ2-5	TGTGCCAGCAGCTTAGTTCTCTACGGGACAGGGGATATGGGGGAGCAGTACTTC	CASSLVLYGTGDMGEQYF
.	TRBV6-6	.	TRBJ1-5	TGTGCCAGCAGCCGGACACTAAATACAGTTCAGCCCCAGCATTTT	CASSRTLNTVQPQHF
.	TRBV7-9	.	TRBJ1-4	TGTGCCAGCAGCTTAAATTCAGGGCAGGCTAATGAAAAACTGTTTTTT	CASSLNSGQANEKLFF
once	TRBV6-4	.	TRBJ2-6	TGTGCCAGCAGTGTCTCGGCTGGCTCTGGGGCCAACGTCCTGACTTTC	CASSVSAGSGANVLTF
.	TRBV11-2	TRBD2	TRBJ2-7	TGTGCCAGCAGCCTAAGCGGCCGTGGGCTAGCGGGCCAGCAGTACTTC	CASSLSGRGLAGQQYF
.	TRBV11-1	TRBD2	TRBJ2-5	TGTGCCAGCAGCTGGACTAGCGGGGATGTGCGGGAGACCCAGTACTTC	CASSWTSGDVRETQYF
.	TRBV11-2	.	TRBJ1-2	TGTGCCAGCAGTCGATTCGGGTCTAACTATGGCTACACCTTC	CASSRFGSNYGYTF
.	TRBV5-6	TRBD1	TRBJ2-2	TGTGCCAGCAGCCCCGGGACAGGGGCGGTATCCGGGGAGCTGTTTTTT	CASSPGTGAVSGELFF
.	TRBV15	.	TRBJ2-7	TGTGCCACCAGCAGAGATACGTATGACGGGAACTACGAGCAGTACTTC	CATSRDTYDGNYEQYF
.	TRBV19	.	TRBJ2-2	TGTGCCAGTCGCCTCAGGGGCACCGGGGAGCTGTTTTTT	CASRLRGTGELFF
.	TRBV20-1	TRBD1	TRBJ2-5	TGCAGTGGGGACAGGGAAGAGACCCAGTACTTC	CSGDREETQYF
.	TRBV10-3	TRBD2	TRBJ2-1	TGTGCCATCAGTGGGACTAGCGGACCGGAGCAGTTCTTC	CAISGTSGPEQFF
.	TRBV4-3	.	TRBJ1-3	TGCGCCAGCAGCCAAGATAGAACTCCTATCTCTGGAAACACCATATATTTT	CASSQDRTPISGNTIYF
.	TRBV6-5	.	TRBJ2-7	TGTGCCAGCAGTTACTCGACAGGAACCTACGAGCAGTACTTC	CASSYSTGTYEQYF
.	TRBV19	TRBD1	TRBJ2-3	TGTGCCAGTATTGCGAGGGACAGGAGCACAGATACGCAGTATTTT	CASIARDRSTDTQYF
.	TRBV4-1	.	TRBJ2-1	TGCGCCAGCAGCCAAGACAGTTACAATGAGCAGTTCTTC	CASSQDSYNEQFF
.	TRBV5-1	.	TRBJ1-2	TGCGCCAGCAGCTTGGCACCAGGGGAGTATGGCTACACCTTC	CASSLAPGEYGYTF
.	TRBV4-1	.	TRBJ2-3	TGCGCCAGCAGCCGCGATCGTTATACGCAGTATTTT	CASSRDRYTQYF
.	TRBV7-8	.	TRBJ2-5	TGTGCCAGCAGCCTCGGGGGTCAAGAGACCCAGTACTTC	CASSLGGQETQYF
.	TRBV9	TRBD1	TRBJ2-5	TGTGCCAGCAGCCAGGGGGAGTTGGAAGAGACCCAGTACTTC	CASSQGELEETQYF
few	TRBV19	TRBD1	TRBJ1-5	TGTGCCAGTAAAGACAGGGGTTCGAACCAGCCCCAGCATTTT	CASKDRGSNQPQHF
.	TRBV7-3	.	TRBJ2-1	TGTGCCAGCAGTCGCACCGGGAATGACAATGAGCAGTTCTTC	CASSRTGNDNEQFF
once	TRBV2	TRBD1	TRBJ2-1	TGTGCCAGCAGGGGACAGGGGAATGAGCAGTTCTTC	CASRGQGNEQFF
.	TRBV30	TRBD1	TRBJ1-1	TGTGCCTGGAGTGTACCGGACAGGCTGAACACTGAAGCTTTCTTT	CAWSVPDRLNTEAFF
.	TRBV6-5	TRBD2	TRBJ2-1	TGTGCCAGCAGTTACCGACTAGCGGGAGATCTGTTCTTC	CASSYRLAGDLFF
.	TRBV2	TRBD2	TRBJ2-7	TGTGCCAGTCGGAACAGCGGGGCCTCCTACGAGCAGTACTTC	CASRNSGASYEQYF
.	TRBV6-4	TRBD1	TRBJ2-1	TGTGCCAGCAGTGAGGGACAGCCTAGTGATGAGCAGTTCTTC	CASSEGQPSDEQFF
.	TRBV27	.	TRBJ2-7	TGTGCCAGCACCCCAGGGCCCGGACAGTCCTACGAGCAGTACTTC	CASTPGPGQSYEQYF
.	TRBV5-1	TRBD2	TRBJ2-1	TGCGCCAGCAGCCCCCAACCGGGGGGGAGCTCCTACAATGAGCAGTTCTTC	CASSPQPGGSSYNEQFF
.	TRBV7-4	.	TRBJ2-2	TGTGCCAGCAGCCCAAAGGAGGGGACGTACACCGGGGAGCTGTTTTTT	CASSPKEGTYTGELFF
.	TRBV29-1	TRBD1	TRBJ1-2	TGCAGCGTTGAGTTGACAGGGGGCGACTATGGCTACACCTTC	CSVELTGGDYGYTF
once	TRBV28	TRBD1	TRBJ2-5	TGTGCCAGCAGTTTAAGTCGGACAGGTCAAGAGACCCAGTACTTC	CASSLSRTGQETQYF
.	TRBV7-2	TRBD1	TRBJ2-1	TGTGCCAGCAGCCACTCTCCGGGACAGGTTGTAGGTGAGCAGTTCTTC	CASSHSPGQVVGEQFF
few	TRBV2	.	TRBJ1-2	TGTGCCAGCAGCAGGGATCAGGATGGCTACACCTTC	CASSRDQDGYTF
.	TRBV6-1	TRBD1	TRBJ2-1	TGTGCCAGCATTGGCGAGGGACAGGGGTACAATGAGCAGTTCTTC	CASIGEGQGYNEQFF
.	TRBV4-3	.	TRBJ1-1	TGCGCCAGCAGCGGTTACTTGAACACTGAAGCTTTCTTT	CASSGYLNTEAFF